This entry describes one T cell receptor beta chain. Its specificity is not known. The CDR3 is 14 amino acids. Germline loops: CDR1 SEHNR, CDR2 FQNEAQ (reference sequence). V trimming: 5 bases; J trimming: 5 bases; junction bases outside the gene matches: 4. The entry originates in a study of T cell responses to AZD1222 COVID-19 vaccine. Whole-study findings and limits: At study baseline, merely about 6 AZD1222 recipients were seropositive. The donor group comprised mostly white British people and more females; the analysis possibly underestimated clonal diversity. The study found Spike-specific TCR breadth and depth rose after two AZD1222 doses. The study reported that nearly half of spike-specific TCRs target unmutated variant regions.

Libraries were prepared by immunoSEQ multiplex PCR; TCRdb keeps only in-frame clonotypes and omits some of them. The sample gives tens of thousands of clones, roughly four fifths of which show up once; around 5.4% is in the top ten. The sequence came from an adult in good health. The chain recombines TRBV7-9 with TRBJ2-7; 12 bases match TRBD2. The sample consisted of peripheral blood, taken on day 0 of AZD1222 vaccination. CDR3 loop: CASSPGLAGHEQYF. CDR3 sequence (DNA): TGTGCCAGCAGCCCGGGACTAGCGGGCCACGAGCAGTACTTC.